These 23 T cell receptor beta chains were sequenced from one sample in a study of blood T cell repertoires in COVID-19. Some clones are missing from TCRdb's copy, which holds only in-frame ones; the method was immunoSEQ multiplex PCR. The repertoire has hundreds of thousands of clones, over 75% of them found once; the top ten carry over 0.95%. Input material: PBMCs or T cells enriched from blood (not recorded which). These receptors all come from a man aged 18 to 35 who had recovered from COVID-19.

This clone was recorded once. The sample carries other DNA sequences with the same CDR3. The V call is TRBV19, the J call TRBJ2-7; D possibly corresponds to TRBD2 (5 bases). This CDR3 spans 12 amino acids. Per germline, CDR1 LNHDA and CDR2 SQIVND (reference sequence). Trimming took 5 bases from V and 4 from J, leaving 9 bases between them. The CDR3 coding sequence is TGTGCCAGTAGTCCTGGACTGTACGAGCAGTACTTC. Protein: CASSPGLYEQYF.

The chain uses TRBV11-3 and TRBJ2-1, with 7 bases fitting TRBD1. This CDR3 spans 15 amino acids. The germline V gene encodes CDR1 SGHNT and CDR2 YENEEA. Trimming cost V 4 bases and J 5 bases; bases outside gene matches: 8. CDR3 loop: CASSSPGTAHNEQFF. As DNA, the CDR3 is TGTGCCAGCAGCTCCCCCGGGACAGCTCACAATGAGCAGTTCTTC.

The chain carries TRBV28 and TRBJ2-7; tentatively, D is TRBD2 (5 bases). The germline V gene has CDR1 MDHEN and CDR2 SYDVKM. This CDR3 contains 12 residues. Trimming cost V 2 bases and J 3 bases, with 5 bases left between them. The CDR3 protein is CASSLRDYEQYF. In DNA, the CDR3 is TGTGCCAGCAGTTTACGGGACTACGAGCAGTACTTC.

The chain couples TRBV9 to TRBJ2-7, with 10 positions matching TRBD1. CDR1 is SGDLS and CDR2 is YYNGEE in the germline V gene. With 0 bases clipped from V and 2 bases from J, the junction kept 8 bases outside the gene matches. There are 17 residues in the CDR3. CDR3 residues: CASSVAPGTGVTYEQYF. CDR3 bases: TGTGCCAGCAGCGTAGCTCCCGGGACAGGGGTTACCTACGAGCAGTACTTC.

The chain joins TRBV18 to TRBJ2-7; TRBD1 matches 7 bases. The ends lost 4 bases at V and 0 bases at J; junction bases unmatched: 3. The CDR3 length is 14 residues. Germline CDR1 reads KGHSH; CDR2 reads LQKENI. The CDR3: CASSLGQASYEQYF. The CDR3 bases are TGTGCCAGCTCACTAGGACAGGCCTCCTACGAGCAGTACTTC.

The CDR3 loop reads CASSLELSSPLHF. The CDR3 bases are TGTGCCAGCAGCTTAGAACTAAGTTCACCCCTCCACTTT. The chain couples TRBV7-2 to TRBJ1-6; D call uncertain. CDR1 is SGHTA and CDR2 is FQGNSA in the germline V gene. The CDR3 is 13 amino acids. Trimming stripped 1 base from V and 9 bases from J, with 7 bases between.

This clone occurred a few times. The chain links TRBV11-3 to TRBJ2-5, with a tentative D call TRBD1 (6 bases). Germline values: CDR1 SGHNT, CDR2 YENEEA. The CDR3 covers 15 residues. V lost 4 bases to trimming and J lost 5 bases, with 17 bases between them. This chain's CDR3 is CASSYGQTREETQYF. CDR3 DNA sequence: TGTGCCAGCAGCTACGGACAGACAAGGGAGGAGACCCAGTACTTC.

The J gene is TRBJ2-1, the V gene TRBV4-1; 14 nucleotides agree with TRBD2. The CDR3 sequence is 17 residues long. CDR1 is MGHRA, CDR2 YSYEKL, per germline. The J segment lost 5 bases and the V segment lost 3 bases, leaving 6 bases of the junction unmatched. The CDR3 coding sequence is TGCGCCAGCAGCCACCAGGGACTAGCGGGAGTTGACAATGAGCAGTTCTTC. The encoded protein is CASSHQGLAGVDNEQFF.

The V gene is TRBV27, the J gene TRBJ2-1, with 7 bases matching TRBD1. The CDR3 spans 15 residues. Germline V gene sequence: CDR1 MNHEY, CDR2 SMNVEV (reference sequence). V lost 2 bases, J lost 2 bases, and 3 bases stayed unmatched. CDR3 residues: CASSLVQGAYNEQFF. Written as DNA, the CDR3 is TGTGCCAGCAGTTTAGTCCAGGGGGCCTACAATGAGCAGTTCTTC.

The table lists this clone with a count of one. The rearrangement uses TRBV6-5 and TRBJ1-5; 7 nucleotides agree with TRBD1. Trimming cost V 0 bases and J 5 bases; bases outside gene matches: 4. CDR1 MNHEY and CDR2 SVGAGI come from the germline V gene. CDR3 length: 15 amino acids. CDR3 protein: CASSYSGRGDQPQHF. In nucleotides, the CDR3 is TGTGCCAGCAGTTACTCGGGCAGGGGGGATCAGCCCCAGCATTTT.

The chain couples TRBV19 to TRBJ1-2; D gene unclear. Germline-derived CDR1 and CDR2 are LNHDA and SQIVND (reference sequence). The length of the CDR3 is 15 residues. The V end lost 7 bases, the J end lost 0 bases, and 15 bases lay between the germline ends. The CDR3 spells CASNWNMGSNYGYTF. CDR3 nucleotide sequence: TGTGCCAGTAACTGGAACATGGGCTCTAACTATGGCTACACCTTC.

The chain employs TRBV5-1 and TRBJ2-7, with 10 nucleotides matching TRBD1. The trim removed 4 bases at V and 6 bases at J, leaving 16 bases unmatched. The germline V gene encodes CDR1 SGHRS and CDR2 YFSETQ. This CDR3 has 17 residues. In DNA form, the CDR3 reads TGCGCCAGCAGCAAGCAGACAGGGGGCGCATTCATGTCCGAGCAGTACTTC. Translation gives CASSKQTGGAFMSEQYF.

The chain employs TRBV7-8 and TRBJ2-7; 10 bases fit TRBD2. The V and J ends lost 1 base and 4 bases, in that order; junction bases with no gene match: 7. Per germline, CDR1 SGHVS and CDR2 FQNEAQ. The length of the CDR3 is 16 residues. This CDR3 is CASSLVIAGGGYEQYF. The DNA for the CDR3 is TGTGCCAGCAGCTTAGTGATAGCGGGGGGCGGGTACGAGCAGTACTTC. The variable domain in full, completed from reference TRBV7-8 and TRBJ2-7, reads GAGVSQSPRYKVAKRGQDVALRCDPISGHVSLFWYQQALGQGPEFLTYFQNEAQLDKSGLPSDRFFAERPEGSVSTLKIQRTQQEDSAVYLCASSLVIAGGGYEQYFGPGTRLTVT.

The gene calls are TRBV28 and TRBJ2-1; 7 bases fit TRBD1. The CDR3 is made up of 13 amino acids. V trimming: 3 bases; J trimming: 15 bases; junction bases outside the gene matches: 11. Germline CDR1 and CDR2: MDHEN and SYDVKM. CDR3 nucleotides: TGTGCCAGCAGTTTTTCCACTCACAGGGGCGCGTTCTTC. As protein: CASSFSTHRGAFF.

The count of this clone is one. The chain joins TRBV15 to TRBJ1-5, with D unresolved. CDR3 length: 13 amino acids. V lost 0 bases to trimming and J lost 6 bases, with 6 bases between them. Germline V lookup: CDR1 LNHNV, CDR2 YYDKDF (reference sequence). The CDR3: CATSRDQIQPQHF. In nucleotides, the CDR3 is TGTGCCACCAGCAGAGATCAAATTCAGCCCCAGCATTTT.

This chain connects TRBV18 to TRBJ2-7; D possibly corresponds to TRBD2 (6 bases). The CDR3 consists of 12 residues. Germline CDR1 reads KGHSH; CDR2 reads LQKENI. The V gene lost 6 bases and the J gene lost 2 bases, with 8 bases spanning the gap. CDR3 DNA sequence: TGTGCCAGCTCCGGGGGAACCTACGAGCAGTACTTC. Its protein product is CASSGGTYEQYF.

The V and J genes are TRBV5-6 and TRBJ2-5; 7 bases match TRBD2. The CDR3 consists of 16 residues. Trimming at V came to 0 bases and at J to 5 bases, leaving 10 bases not matched to a gene. Germline CDR1 reads SGHDT; CDR2 reads YYEEEE. CDR3 DNA: TGTGCCAGCAGCTTGGAGCTAGCGGATGGTCGGGAGACCCAGTACTTC. It is translated as CASSLELADGRETQYF.

The chain has TRBV18 and TRBJ1-3; 8 bases are a match to TRBD1. This CDR3 has 16 amino acids. From germline, CDR1 is KGHSH and CDR2 LQKENI. V was pared by 2 bases and J by 2 bases, with 5 bases of the junction left unmatched. CDR3 sequence: CASSPSTGEAGNTIYF. As DNA, the CDR3 is TGTGCCAGCTCACCATCGACAGGGGAGGCTGGAAACACCATATATTTT.

V usage is TRBV18 and J usage is TRBJ1-5; 10 bases are a match to TRBD1. CDR3 size: 15 residues. Unmatched junction bases numbered 2, after V lost 3 bases and J lost 3 bases. From germline, CDR1 is KGHSH and CDR2 LQKENI. The CDR3 loop is CASSPGTGVNQPQHF. The DNA of the CDR3 is TGTGCCAGCTCACCCGGGACAGGGGTCAATCAGCCCCAGCATTTT.

The CDR3 spells CASSGGHEQYF. CDR3 coding DNA: TGTGCCAGCAGTGGAGGCCACGAGCAGTACTTC. The V gene is TRBV6-2 or TRBV6-3, the J gene TRBJ2-7, with TRBD2 as a possible D gene (5 bases). Germline CDR1 is MNHEY and CDR2 is SVGEGT. Trimming stripped 5 bases from V and 5 bases from J, with 7 bases between. This CDR3 comprises 11 residues.

V gene TRBV5-6 combines with J gene TRBJ2-7, with a weak D call TRBD1 (6 bases). The germline V gene encodes CDR1 SGHDT and CDR2 YYEEEE. Trimming cost V 6 bases and J 2 bases, with 18 bases left between them. The CDR3 is 15 amino acids. The CDR3: CASTLGGDTTYEQYF. Written as DNA, the CDR3 is TGTGCCAGCACCCTAGGTGGGGACACGACCTACGAGCAGTACTTC.

The chain links TRBV7-2 to TRBJ2-7; a weak D match, TRBD2 (6 bases). The V gene lost 1 base and the J gene lost 2 bases, with 12 bases spanning the gap. Germline V gene data show CDR1 as SGHTA and CDR2 as FQGNSA. This CDR3 spans 15 amino acids. CDR3 amino acids: CASSLVSGGAYEQYF. The CDR3 region has the DNA TGTGCCAGCAGCTTAGTAAGCGGAGGGGCCTACGAGCAGTACTTC. The complete variable domain, with remaining parts taken from reference TRBV7-2 and TRBJ2-7, reads GAGVSQSPSNKVTEKGKDVELRCDPISGHTALYWYRQSLGQGLEFLIYFQGNSAPDKSGLPSDRFSAERTGGSVSTLTIQRTQQEDSAVYLCASSLVSGGAYEQYFGPGTRLTVT.

The chain combines TRBV19 with TRBJ1-5; D is ambiguous. The CDR3 is 15 amino acids. CDR1 LNHDA and CDR2 SQIVND come from the germline V gene (reference sequence). Trimming shortened V by 3 bases and J by 1 base, and 10 bases separated the two germline ends. CDR3 sequence reads: CASSMAVLSNQPQHF. For the CDR3, the DNA is TGTGCCAGTAGTATGGCAGTTTTAAGCAATCAGCCCCAGCATTTT. The full variable domain, rest sourced from reference TRBV19 and TRBJ1-5, is DGGITQSPKYLFRKEGQNVTLSCEQNLNHDAMYWYRQDPGQGLRLIYYSQIVNDFQKGDIAEGYSVSREKKESFPLTVTSAQKNPTAFYLCASSMAVLSNQPQHFGDGTRLSIL.